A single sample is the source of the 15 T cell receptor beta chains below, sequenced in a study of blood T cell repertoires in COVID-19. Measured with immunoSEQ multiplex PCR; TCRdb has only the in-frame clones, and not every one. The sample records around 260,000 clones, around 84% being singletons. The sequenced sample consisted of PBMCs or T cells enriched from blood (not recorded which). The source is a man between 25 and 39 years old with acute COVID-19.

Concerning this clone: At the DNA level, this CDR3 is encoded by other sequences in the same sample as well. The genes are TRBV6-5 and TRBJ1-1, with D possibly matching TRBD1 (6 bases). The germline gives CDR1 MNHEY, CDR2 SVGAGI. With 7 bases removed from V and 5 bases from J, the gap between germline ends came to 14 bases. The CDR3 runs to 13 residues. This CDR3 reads CASMRGRGTEAFF. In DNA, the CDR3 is TGTGCCAGCATGCGGGGGCGTGGTACTGAAGCTTTCTTT.

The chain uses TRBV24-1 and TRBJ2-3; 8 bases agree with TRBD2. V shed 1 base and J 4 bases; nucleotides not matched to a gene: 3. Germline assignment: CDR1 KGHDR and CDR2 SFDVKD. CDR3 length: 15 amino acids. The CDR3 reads CATSDLSAGADTQYF. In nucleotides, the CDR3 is TGTGCCACCAGTGATTTATCAGCGGGAGCAGATACGCAGTATTTT.

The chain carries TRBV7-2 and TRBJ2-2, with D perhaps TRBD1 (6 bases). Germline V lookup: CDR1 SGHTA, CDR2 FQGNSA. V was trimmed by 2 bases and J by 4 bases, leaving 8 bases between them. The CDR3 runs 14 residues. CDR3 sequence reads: CASSLLRGTGELFF. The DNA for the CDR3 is TGTGCCAGCAGCTTACTCAGGGGCACCGGGGAGCTGTTTTTT.

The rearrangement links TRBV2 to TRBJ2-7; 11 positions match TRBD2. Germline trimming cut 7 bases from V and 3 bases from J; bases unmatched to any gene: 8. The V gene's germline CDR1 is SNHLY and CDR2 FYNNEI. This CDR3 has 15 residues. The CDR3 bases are TGTGCCAGCACGAGGGGGACTAGCGGAAACTACGAGCAGTACGTC. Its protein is CASTRGTSGNYEQYV.

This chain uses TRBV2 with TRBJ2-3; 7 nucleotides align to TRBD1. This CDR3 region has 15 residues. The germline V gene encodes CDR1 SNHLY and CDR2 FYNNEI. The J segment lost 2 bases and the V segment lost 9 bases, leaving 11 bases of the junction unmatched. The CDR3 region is CARGDTGAPTDTQYF. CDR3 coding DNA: TGTGCCAGGGGGGACACAGGGGCCCCCACAGATACGCAGTATTTT.

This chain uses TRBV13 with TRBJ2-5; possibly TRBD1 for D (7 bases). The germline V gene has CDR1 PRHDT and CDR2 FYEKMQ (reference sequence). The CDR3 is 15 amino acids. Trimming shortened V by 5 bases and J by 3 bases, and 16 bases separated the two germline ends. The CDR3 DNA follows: TGTGCCAGCAGCGGATACAGGGGAGGAAAAGAGACCCAGTACTTC. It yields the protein CASSGYRGGKETQYF.

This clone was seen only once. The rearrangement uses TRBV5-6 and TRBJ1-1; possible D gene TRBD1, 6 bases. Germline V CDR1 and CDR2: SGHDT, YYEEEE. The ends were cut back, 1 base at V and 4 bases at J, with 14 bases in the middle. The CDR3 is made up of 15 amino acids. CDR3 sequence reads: CASSLWSGEVTEAFF. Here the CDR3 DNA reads TGTGCCAGCAGCTTGTGGTCAGGGGAAGTCACTGAAGCTTTCTTT.

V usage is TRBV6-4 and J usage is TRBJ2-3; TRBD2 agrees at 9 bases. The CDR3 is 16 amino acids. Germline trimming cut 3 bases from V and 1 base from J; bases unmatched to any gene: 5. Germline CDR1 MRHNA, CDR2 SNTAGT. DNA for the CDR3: TGTGCCAGCAGTGATTCACGGACTAGCGGCACAGATACGCAGTATTTT. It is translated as CASSDSRTSGTDTQYF.

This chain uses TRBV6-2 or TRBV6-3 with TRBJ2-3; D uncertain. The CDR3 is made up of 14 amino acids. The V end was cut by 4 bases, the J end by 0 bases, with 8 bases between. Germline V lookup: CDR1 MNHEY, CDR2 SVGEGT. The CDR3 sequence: CASSSKTSTDTQYF. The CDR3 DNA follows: TGTGCCAGCAGTTCTAAAACTAGCACAGATACGCAGTATTTT.

CDR3 amino acids: CASSASGANVLTF. CDR3 sequence (DNA): TGTGCCAGCAGCGCTAGTGGGGCCAACGTCCTGACTTTC. The chain uses TRBV9 and TRBJ2-6, with D unresolved. With 3 bases removed from V and 3 bases from J, the gap between germline ends came to 4 bases. CDR1 and CDR2 (germline): SGDLS, YYNGEE. The CDR3 loop spans 13 amino acids.

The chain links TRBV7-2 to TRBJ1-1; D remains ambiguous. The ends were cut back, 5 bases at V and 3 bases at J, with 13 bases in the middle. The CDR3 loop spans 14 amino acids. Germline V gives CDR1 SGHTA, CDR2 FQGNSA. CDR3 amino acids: CASSIRRGDTEAFF. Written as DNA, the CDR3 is TGTGCCAGCAGCATAAGACGGGGAGACACTGAAGCTTTCTTT.

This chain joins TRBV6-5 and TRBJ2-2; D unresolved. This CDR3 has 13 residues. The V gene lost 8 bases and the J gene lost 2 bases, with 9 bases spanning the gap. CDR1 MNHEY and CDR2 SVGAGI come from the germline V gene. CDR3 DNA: TGTGCCAGCGCAGGATACAACACCGGGGAGCTGTTTTTT. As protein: CASAGYNTGELFF.

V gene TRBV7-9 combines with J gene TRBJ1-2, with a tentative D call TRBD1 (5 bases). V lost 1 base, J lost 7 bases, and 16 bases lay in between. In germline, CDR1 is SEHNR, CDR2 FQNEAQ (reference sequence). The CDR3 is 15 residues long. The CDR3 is CASSLEGLGSSGYTF. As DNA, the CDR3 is TGTGCCAGCAGCTTAGAGGGGCTGGGTTCGAGTGGCTACACCTTC.

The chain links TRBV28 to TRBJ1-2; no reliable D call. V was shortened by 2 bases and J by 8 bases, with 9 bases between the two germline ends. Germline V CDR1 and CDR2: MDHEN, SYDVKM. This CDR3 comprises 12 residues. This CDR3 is CASSLRALGYTF. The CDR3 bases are TGTGCCAGCAGTTTACGAGCACTAGGCTACACCTTC.

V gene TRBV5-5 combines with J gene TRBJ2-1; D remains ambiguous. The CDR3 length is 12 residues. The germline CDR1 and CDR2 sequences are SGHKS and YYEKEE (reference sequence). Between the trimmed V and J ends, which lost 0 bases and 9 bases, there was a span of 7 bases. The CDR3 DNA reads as TGTGCCAGCAGCTTGGCCGAGAGTGAGCAGTTCTTC. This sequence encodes CASSLAESEQFF. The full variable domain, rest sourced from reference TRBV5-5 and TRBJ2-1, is DAGVTQSPTHLIKTRGQQVTLRCSPISGHKSVSWYQQVLGQGPQFIFQYYEKEERGRGNFPDRFSARQFPNYSSELNVNALLLGDSALYLCASSLAESEQFFGPGTRLTVL.